The 27 T cell receptor beta chains listed next were all sequenced from one sample in a study of CD8 T cells in Susac syndrome. Reverse transcription of 0.5 to 1 ug RNA was performed with random hexamers. MiXCR, run by TCRdb on the immunoSEQ multiplex PCR reads, gives a single entry per CDR3 protein. The sample holds some 450,000 distinct CDR3 sequences; around 85% are singletons and the top ten take roughly 0.1%. The specimen sequenced was CD8+ T cells from PBMCs. These receptors came from a human donor with multiple sclerosis.

This chain connects TRBV11-2 to TRBJ2-5; either TRBD1 or TRBD2 may fit D (5 bases each). V was clipped by 1 base and J by 1 base, with 19 bases between them. Germline-derived CDR1 and CDR2 are SGHAT and FQNNGV. CDR3 length: 18 amino acids. The CDR3 nucleotides are TGTGCCAGCAGCTTAGGGTGGGAGTGGGGGACCCTCCAAGAGACCCAGTACTTC. Translation: CASSLGWEWGTLQETQYF. The full variable domain, in which reference TRBV11-2 and TRBJ2-5 provide the parts outside the CDR3, is EAGVAQSPRYKIIEKRQSVAFWCNPISGHATLYWYQQILGQGPKLLIQFQNNGVVDDSQLPKDRFSAERLKGVDSTLKIQPAKLEDSAVYLCASSLGWEWGTLQETQYFGPGTRLLVL.

This clonotype turned up a few times. The V gene is TRBV5-1, the J gene TRBJ1-1; D is unresolved. Per germline, CDR1 SGHRS and CDR2 YFSETQ. V was pared by 1 base and J by 4 bases, with 11 bases between. CDR3 size: 14 residues. This chain's CDR3 is CASSLSRESTEAFF. The CDR3 bases are TGCGCCAGCAGCTTGAGTCGGGAGAGCACTGAAGCTTTCTTT.

The V gene is TRBV5-1, the J gene TRBJ2-7; D may match TRBD1 or TRBD2 (5 bases each). Trimming left V 4 bases short and J 3 bases short, with 11 bases between. CDR1 SGHRS and CDR2 YFSETQ come from the germline V gene. This CDR3 comprises 13 residues. The CDR3: CASSGDGDYEQYF. In DNA form, the CDR3 reads TGCGCCAGCAGCGGGGACGGAGACTACGAGCAGTACTTC.

This clonotype has more than one count but fewer than ten. The CDR3 reads CASTPGGNEQYF. The CDR3 DNA is TGTGCCAGCACACCAGGGGGGAACGAGCAGTACTTC. The chain uses TRBV6-2 or TRBV6-3 and TRBJ2-7; possibly TRBD1 for D (7 bases). The CDR3 consists of 12 residues. Trimming removed 7 bases at V and 5 bases at J, with 12 bases between. Germline V gene data show CDR1 as MNHEY and CDR2 as SVGEGT.

The chain has TRBV20-1 and TRBJ2-7; 8 nucleotides agree with TRBD2. The CDR3 covers 14 residues. J was trimmed by 4 bases and V by 1 base; bases with no gene match: 6. From germline, CDR1 is DFQATT and CDR2 SNEGSKA (reference sequence). The CDR3 DNA is TGCAGTGCTAGAGCGAGTACTAGCGGATACGAGCAGTACTTC. It codes for CSARASTSGYEQYF.

The chain couples TRBV5-4 to TRBJ2-1, with D tentatively TRBD1 (6 bases). This CDR3 spans 14 amino acids. From germline, CDR1 is SGHNT and CDR2 YYREEE (reference sequence). Trimming shortened V by 3 bases and J by 6 bases, and 13 bases separated the two germline ends. CDR3 residues: CASSSQGFGNEQFF. The CDR3 nucleotides are TGTGCCAGCAGCTCCCAGGGGTTCGGCAATGAGCAGTTCTTC.

This chain uses TRBV28 with TRBJ2-7, with TRBD1 matching over 7 bases. V dropped 1 base and J dropped 1; count of bases not matched to a gene: 10. The CDR3 is made up of 17 amino acids. Germline-derived CDR1 and CDR2 are MDHEN and SYDVKM. CDR3 in DNA: TGTGCCAGCAGTTTATATGCCAAACAGGGGTTATCCTACGAGCAGTACTTC. As protein: CASSLYAKQGLSYEQYF.

This clonotype showed up just a few times. A read error may account for a junction end that differs from germline. The V call is TRBV7-7, the J call TRBJ2-1; the D gene is possibly TRBD1 (6 bases). The CDR3 extends over 13 amino acids. The germline gives CDR1 SSHAT, CDR2 FNYEAQ (reference sequence). CDR3 loop: CASSQEQGAEQFF. The CDR3, as DNA: TGTGCTAGCAGCCAAGAACAGGGCGCTGAGCAGTTCTTC.

With regard to this clonotype: At one end, the junction sequence differs from germline, possibly due to a read error. The rearrangement joins TRBV3-1 to TRBJ2-3; D unclear. The CDR3 extends over 13 amino acids. Looked up from germline, CDR1 is LGHDT and CDR2 is YNNKEL (reference sequence). CDR3 in DNA: TGTGCCAGCAGCCAAGACAGCACAAATACGCAGTATTTT. This encodes CASSQDSTNTQYF.

V usage is TRBV9 and J usage is TRBJ2-5; the D gene is possibly TRBD2 (5 bases). CDR1 is SGDLS and CDR2 is YYNGEE in the germline V gene. This CDR3 has 15 residues. V was trimmed by 4 bases and J by 4 bases, leaving 17 bases between them. CDR3 loop: CASSSDSTKGETQYF. In DNA form, the CDR3 reads TGTGCCAGCAGCTCGGACTCAACAAAGGGAGAGACCCAGTACTTC. Full variable domain (missing parts from reference TRBV9 and TRBJ2-5): DSGVTQTPKHLITATGQRVTLRCSPRSGDLSVYWYQQSLDQGLQFLIQYYNGEERAKGNILERFSAQQFPDLHSELNLSSLELGDSALYFCASSSDSTKGETQYFGPGTRLLVL.

This chain links TRBV2 with TRBJ1-1, with 7 positions matching TRBD1. Per germline, CDR1 SNHLY and CDR2 FYNNEI. Trimming at V came to 10 bases and at J to 5 bases, leaving 7 bases not matched to a gene. The CDR3 is 12 residues long. Here the CDR3 DNA reads TGTGCCACTTTAAACAGGGGAACTGAAGCTTTCTTT. Translating it yields CATLNRGTEAFF.

This clonotype was recorded only once. V gene TRBV9 combines with J gene TRBJ2-1, with D possibly TRBD2 on 5 matching bases. Germline loops: CDR1 SGDLS, CDR2 YYNGEE. The CDR3 has 13 amino acids. Trimming pared 5 bases from V and 5 bases from J, leaving 11 bases between. CDR3 sequence reads: CASSDGVHNEQFF. For the CDR3, the DNA is TGTGCCAGCAGTGACGGGGTGCACAATGAGCAGTTCTTC. The variable domain in full, with the rest retrieved from reference TRBV9 and TRBJ2-1, is DSGVTQTPKHLITATGQRVTLRCSPRSGDLSVYWYQQSLDQGLQFLIQYYNGEERAKGNILERFSAQQFPDLHSELNLSSLELGDSALYFCASSDGVHNEQFFGPGTRLTVL.

The chain employs TRBV27 and TRBJ2-1; D perhaps matches TRBD2 (5 bases). The CDR3 consists of 13 residues. V dropped 3 bases and J dropped 3 bases, with 6 bases sitting between them. The V gene's germline CDR1 is MNHEY and CDR2 SMNVEV (reference sequence). In DNA form, the CDR3 reads TGTGCCAGCAGTTTGACTATCTACAATGAGCAGTTCTTC. Protein: CASSLTIYNEQFF.

This clonotype appeared a few times. The chain couples TRBV6-1 to TRBJ1-2; TRBD1 matches 7 bases. Germline-derived CDR1 and CDR2 are MNHNS and SASEGT. The CDR3 has 13 amino acids. V dropped 10 bases and J dropped 6; count of bases not matched to a gene: 11. The CDR3 nucleotides read TGTGCCACCCTAACGGACAGGTTAAATGGCTACACCTTC. Protein: CATLTDRLNGYTF.

V and J are TRBV14 and TRBJ1-4; D is unclear. The CDR3 length is 15 residues. The V end was cut by 5 bases, the J end by 6 bases, with 16 bases between. The germline gives CDR1 SGHDN, CDR2 FVKESK. CDR3 in DNA: TGTGCCAGCAGCTTGGGCCTAATTGCCGATGAAAAACTGTTTTTT. This gives the protein CASSLGLIADEKLFF.

The genes are TRBV20-1 and TRBJ1-2; D not certain. The CDR3 spans 13 residues. Trimming cost V 0 bases and J 2 bases, with 7 bases left between them. CDR1 and CDR2 from the germline V gene are DFQATT and SNEGSKA (reference sequence). CDR3 DNA: TGCAGTGCTAGAGATATGATAAACTATGGCTACACCTTC. The encoded protein is CSARDMINYGYTF.

The V and J genes are TRBV19 and TRBJ1-5, with unresolved D. This CDR3 spans 14 amino acids. CDR1 and CDR2 (germline): LNHDA, SQIVND (reference sequence). V dropped 4 bases and J dropped 8 bases, with 15 bases sitting between them. In DNA form, the CDR3 reads TGTGCCAGTAGTAGCCGGCCCTCCGGGGAGCCCCAGCATTTT. It is translated as CASSSRPSGEPQHF.

The chain is built from TRBV15 and TRBJ2-2; 8 bases align to TRBD2. The germline V gene has CDR1 LNHNV and CDR2 YYDKDF (reference sequence). This CDR3 spans 15 amino acids. Losses at the gene ends were 5 bases for V and 4 bases for J; bases not matched to a gene: 6. DNA for the CDR3: TGTGCCACCAGCGCTAGCGGGTCGACCACCGGGGAGCTGTTTTTT. It yields the protein CATSASGSTTGELFF.

The chain recombines TRBV6-2 or TRBV6-3 with TRBJ2-7, with 10 bases identical to TRBD2. The CDR3 length is 15 residues. CDR1 and CDR2 from the germline V gene are MNHEY and SVGEGT. Trimming at V came to 7 bases and at J to 4 bases, leaving 10 bases not matched to a gene. The CDR3 coding sequence is TGTGCCAGCACCTTACTAGCGGGGAACGAGTACGAGCAGTACTTC. This gives the protein CASTLLAGNEYEQYF.

The chain is built from TRBV5-1 and TRBJ2-1; 7 bases align to TRBD1. J gave up 15 bases and V 4 bases, and 16 bases lay outside the gene matches. This CDR3 has 14 amino acids. CDR1 is SGHRS, CDR2 YFSETQ, per germline. CDR3 region: CASSAGTVPSRPFF. CDR3 nucleotides: TGCGCCAGCAGCGCCGGGACAGTTCCATCACGGCCGTTCTTC.

CDR3 nucleotide sequence: TGTGCCAGCAGTTTGTTTAGCGGGATGACCGGGGAGCTGTTTTTT. Protein: CASSLFSGMTGELFF. This chain connects TRBV28 to TRBJ2-2, with 8 bases matching TRBD2. The germline V gene has CDR1 MDHEN and CDR2 SYDVKM. Trimming took 3 bases from V and 5 from J; bases not matched to a gene: 5. The CDR3 loop spans 15 amino acids.

The chain combines TRBV27 with TRBJ1-2, with a tentative D call TRBD1 (6 bases). The CDR3 is 13 amino acids. With 6 bases removed from V and 4 bases from J, the gap between germline ends came to 12 bases. Looked up from germline, CDR1 is MNHEY and CDR2 is SMNVEV (reference sequence). CDR3 loop: CASSRGQFYGYTF. The CDR3 coding sequence is TGTGCCAGCAGCAGGGGACAATTCTATGGCTACACCTTC.

The chain is built from TRBV3-1 and TRBJ1-2; tentative D call: TRBD1 (6 bases). The V end was cut by 1 base, the J end by 8 bases, with 20 bases between. The CDR3 has 16 residues. CDR1 and CDR2 from the germline V gene are LGHDT and YNNKEL (reference sequence). The DNA of the CDR3 is TGTGCCAGCAGCCAAGGCCCGCCGACAGGTTGGGGAGGCTACACCTTC. Its translation is CASSQGPPTGWGGYTF.

The CDR3 DNA follows: TGCGCCAGCAGCCAGGAGGCGGGGGAGCTGTTTTTT. Its protein is CASSQEAGELFF. This rearrangement joins TRBV4-1 to TRBJ2-2, with D perhaps TRBD2 (5 bases). Germline V gene lookup returns CDR1 MGHRA and CDR2 YSYEKL. The CDR3 is made up of 12 amino acids. V was shortened by 3 bases and J by 8 bases, with 7 bases between the two germline ends.

The chain joins TRBV4-1 to TRBJ2-7, with 8 bases lining up with TRBD2. CDR3 size: 16 residues. CDR1 is MGHRA and CDR2 is YSYEKL in the germline V gene. V gave up 0 bases and J gave up 0 bases; unmatched junction bases: 4. The CDR3 spells CASSQDRTSGSYEQYF. The DNA of the CDR3 is TGCGCCAGCAGCCAAGATCGAACTAGCGGCTCCTACGAGCAGTACTTC.

The sample holds a few counts of this clonotype. An end of the junction does not agree with germline; a read error may underlie this. V is TRBV5-1 and J is TRBJ1-5; the match to TRBD1 covers 7 bases. Germline V gene data show CDR1 as SGHRS and CDR2 as YFSETQ. This CDR3 comprises 12 residues. CDR3: CASSEGGQPQHF. DNA of the CDR3: TGTGCCAGCAGTGAAGGGGGCCAGCCCCAGCATTTT.

As regards this clonotype: One end of the junction varies from germline; a read error may be responsible. This chain links TRBV7-9 with TRBJ2-2; maybe TRBD1 (5 bases). The CDR3 has 16 amino acids. CDR1 is SEHNR, CDR2 FQNEAQ, per germline (reference sequence). CDR3 DNA sequence: TGTACCAGCAGCTTAGGGCCCAGGGTTAACACCGGGGAGCTGTTTTTT. Amino acids: CTSSLGPRVNTGELFF.